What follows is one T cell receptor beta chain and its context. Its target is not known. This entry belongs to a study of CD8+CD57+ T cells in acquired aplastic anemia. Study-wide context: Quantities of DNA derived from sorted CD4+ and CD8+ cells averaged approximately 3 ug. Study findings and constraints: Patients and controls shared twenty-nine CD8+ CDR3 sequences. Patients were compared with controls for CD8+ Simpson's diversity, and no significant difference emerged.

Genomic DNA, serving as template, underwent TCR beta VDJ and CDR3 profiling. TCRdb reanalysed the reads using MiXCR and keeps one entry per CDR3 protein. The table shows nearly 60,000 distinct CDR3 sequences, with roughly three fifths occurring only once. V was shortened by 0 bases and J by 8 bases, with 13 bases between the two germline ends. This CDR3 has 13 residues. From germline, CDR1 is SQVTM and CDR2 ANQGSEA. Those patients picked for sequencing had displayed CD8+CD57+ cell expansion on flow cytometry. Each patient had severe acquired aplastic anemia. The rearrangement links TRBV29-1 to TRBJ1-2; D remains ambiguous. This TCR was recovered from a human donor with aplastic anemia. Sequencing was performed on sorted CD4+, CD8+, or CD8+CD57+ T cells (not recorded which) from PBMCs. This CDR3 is CSVEDRGRRGYTF. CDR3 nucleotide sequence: TGCAGCGTTGAAGATCGCGGCAGACGAGGCTACACCTTC.